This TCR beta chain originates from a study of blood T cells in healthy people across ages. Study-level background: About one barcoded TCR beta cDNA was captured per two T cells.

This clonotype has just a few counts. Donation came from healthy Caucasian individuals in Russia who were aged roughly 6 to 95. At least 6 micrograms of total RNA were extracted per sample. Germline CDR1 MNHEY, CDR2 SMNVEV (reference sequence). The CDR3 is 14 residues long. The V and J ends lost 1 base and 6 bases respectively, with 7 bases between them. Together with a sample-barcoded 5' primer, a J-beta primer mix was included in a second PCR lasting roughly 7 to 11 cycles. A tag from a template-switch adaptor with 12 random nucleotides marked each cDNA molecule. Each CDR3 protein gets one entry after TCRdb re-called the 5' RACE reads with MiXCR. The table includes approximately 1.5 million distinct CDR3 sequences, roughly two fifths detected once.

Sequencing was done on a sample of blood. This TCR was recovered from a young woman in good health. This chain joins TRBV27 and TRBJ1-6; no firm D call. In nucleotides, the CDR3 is TGTGCCAGCAGTTTATTTGCCAGTAATTCACCCCTCCACTTT. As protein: CASSLFASNSPLHF.